This TCR beta chain emerged from a study of OX40 agonist ivuxolimab in advanced cancers. Overall study: Previous treatment with anti-PD-1, anti-PD-L1 or anti-CTLA-4 therapy was allowed; about 40% had received some.

This table comes from immunoSEQ multiplex PCR, and its TCRdb copy is limited to in-frame clones, with some not included. The table lists fewer than 80,000 clones, roughly 87% of them singletons. CDR1 and CDR2 from the germline V gene are DFQATT and SNEGSKA (reference sequence). V lost 5 bases to trimming and J lost 3 bases, with 8 bases between them. This CDR3 spans 11 amino acids. This sequence originates from an adult with an advanced solid tumor such as melanoma, head and neck, liver or kidney cancer. Here the sequenced sample was CD4+ or CD8+ T cells sorted from blood, taken in a trial of the OX40 agonist ivuxolimab. This chain joins TRBV20-1 and TRBJ2-7; D call uncertain. As DNA, the CDR3 is TGCAGTGCTCCAGACGGCTACGAGCAGTACTTC. It specifies CSAPDGYEQYF.